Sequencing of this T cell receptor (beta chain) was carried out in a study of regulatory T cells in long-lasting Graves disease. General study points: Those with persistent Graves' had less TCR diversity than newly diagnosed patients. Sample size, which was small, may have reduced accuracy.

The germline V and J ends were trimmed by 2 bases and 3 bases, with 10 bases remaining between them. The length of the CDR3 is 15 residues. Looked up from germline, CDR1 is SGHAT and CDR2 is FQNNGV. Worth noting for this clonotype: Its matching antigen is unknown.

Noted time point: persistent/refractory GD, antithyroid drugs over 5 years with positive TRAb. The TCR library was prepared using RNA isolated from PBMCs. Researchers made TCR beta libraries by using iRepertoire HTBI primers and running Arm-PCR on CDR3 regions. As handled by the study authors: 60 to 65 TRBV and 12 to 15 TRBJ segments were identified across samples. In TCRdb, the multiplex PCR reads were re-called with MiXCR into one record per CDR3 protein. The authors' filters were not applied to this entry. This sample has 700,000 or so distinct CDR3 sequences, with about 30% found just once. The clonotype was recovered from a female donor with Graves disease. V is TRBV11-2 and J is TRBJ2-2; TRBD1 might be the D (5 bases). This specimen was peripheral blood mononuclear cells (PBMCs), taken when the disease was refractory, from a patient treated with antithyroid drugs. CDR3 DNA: TGTGCCAGCAGCTTATTCAGGGCCGACACCGGGGAGCTGTTTTTT. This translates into CASSLFRADTGELFF. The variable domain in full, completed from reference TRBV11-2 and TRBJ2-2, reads EAGVAQSPRYKIIEKRQSVAFWCNPISGHATLYWYQQILGQGPKLLIQFQNNGVVDDSQLPKDRFSAERLKGVDSTLKIQPAKLEDSAVYLCASSLFRADTGELFFGEGSRLTVL.